The T cell receptor beta chain described here comes from a study of cytotoxic CD8 clonotypes in ibrutinib-treated CLL (dated by TCRdb to the early 2020s). Broadly, across the study: The cohort was composed of ten to eleven relapsed/refractory and roughly 15 treatment-naive patients; IGHV unmutated status was identified in 17 patients. Every sample from remission and from progressive disease was obtained while the patients were still on ibrutinib. Partial responses were observed in 24 patients and complete responses in 2; after a median follow-up of around 68 months, remission was maintained in 14 patients and progression was observed in roughly twelve. Of the 80 to 95 participants in the trial, about 26 had longitudinal samples available. Response samples were taken after a median of approximately 12 months on treatment, ranging from about 6 to 40 months. Cryopreserved peripheral blood mononuclear cells were collected before treatment, at response, and at either disease progression or sustained remission. Samples averaged approximately 260,000 productive templates and tens of thousands of productive rearrangements. Results and caveats for the whole study, not just this receptor: Sampling times were not matched between patients in sustained remission and patients whose disease was progressing, and lymph node repertoires were not examined. Public clonotypes were rare and either contracted or stayed stable during treatment, and the rise in clonality at ibrutinib response reflected the expansion of private clonotypes. An increase in clonality was observed at ibrutinib response, with clonality remaining stable during sustained remission and falling back toward baseline at progression. At baseline, clonality was higher than in age-matched healthy donors and showed a strong correlation with circulating CD8+ T-cell counts.

According to the study, the label for this sample's time point signals: approximately twelve months on ibrutinib. Roughly 1.8 micrograms of genomic DNA were extracted from cryopreserved PBMCs for TCR beta library preparation. Longitudinal blood samples from CLL patients on ibrutinib monotherapy underwent high-throughput TCR beta sequencing. Patients were enrolled in a phase 2 open-label single-center ibrutinib monotherapy trial. With respect to this clone: Its cognate antigen has yet to be identified. Base qualities are missing; no much larger clone stands one base away.

Each clonotype received, on average, 10x coverage in deep resolution sequencing performed on a MiSeq, where the target depth lay between 1 in 1 million and 1 in 200,000 T cells. The immunoSEQ hsTCRB Kit was used to generate TCR beta libraries. In the paper's pipeline: ImmunoSEQ Data Assistant and ImmunoSEQ Analyzer were used for data analysis, and V, D and J genes were assigned according to IMGT definitions. Clonality, with values ranging from 0 to 1, was calculated as one minus the normalized Shannon entropy of productive rearrangement frequencies. Public clonotype analysis was restricted to overrepresented clonotypes comprising at least 0.05% of each patient's repertoire. Repertoires from about a dozen age-matched healthy donors in immuneACCESS were used as clonality controls. The table was pulled from immuneACCESS by TCRdb, which kept in-frame rearrangements only. Such tables lose some clones; where checked, under half of the loss comes from unresolved V genes, and the rest has no known cause. V, J and clone size are taken as reported in that table, and D and trimming were inferred from the DNA itself. The sample records about 24,000 clones, over 55% of which are singletons. 40% to 55% of the sample is held by the ten biggest clonotypes.

Taken from cysteine to phenylalanine, the CDR3 has 14 residues. The kept DNA is CDR3 alone, 42 bases in frame from the first base. Trimming takes 2 bases from V and 0 bases from J, and the germline ends sit 8 bases apart. The CDR1 and CDR2 encoded by the germline V gene (reference sequence) are SEHNR and FQNEAQ. The origin of this receptor is a human donor with chronic lymphocytic leukemia. The V and J segments used are TRBV7-9 and TRBJ2-7; possibly the D gene is TRBD1, per 5 matching bases. Material: PBMCs, obtained after 12 months of ibrutinib treatment. The nucleotide sequence reads as follows: TGTGCCAGCAGCTTACCAGGGCGCTCCTACGAGCAGTACTTC. Its translation is CASSLPGRSYEQYF.